What follows describes a single TCR beta chain. What it recognizes is unknown. Amplification used 60 Vbeta primers and 13 Jbeta primers. Produced via immunoSEQ multiplex PCR; TCRdb's table is partial and in-frame only. The profile shows around 260,000 clones, 80% of them singletons. This record comes from a study of cytomegalovirus exposure and HLA in healthy donors. Study-level results: A few of the chains that were CMV-associated were confirmed in vitro to be specific for CMV antigens. Analysis was carried out at a later point, and it linked a missense DCLRE1C variant to TCR beta V- and J-gene trimming.

Sequencing used PBMCs. The clonotype comes from a girl aged 2-15 years in good health and CMV-seronegative.

CDR3 in amino acids: CASSPRSGGGTDTQYF. CDR3 DNA sequence: TGTGCCAGCAGCCCCAGAAGCGGGGGGGGCACAGATACGCAGTATTTT. The chain uses TRBV9 and TRBJ2-3, with 10 positions matching TRBD2. The junction had 6 bases not matched to a gene; V was cut back by 4 bases and J by 1 base. Germline loops: CDR1 SGDLS, CDR2 YYNGEE. This CDR3 is built from 16 residues.